This T cell receptor beta chain came from a study of glioma-infiltrating T cells. Amplification of TCR alpha and beta CDR3 regions from RNA used iRepertoire nested multiplex PCR. In TCRdb, the multiplex PCR reads were re-called with MiXCR into one record per CDR3 protein. The table records about 400,000 distinct CDR3 sequences, 41% of them present only once. The sequenced material came from glioma tissue, nonneoplastic brain tissue, or PBMCs (not recorded which). This sequence was found in a human donor with low-grade glioma or glioblastoma, undergoing nonglioma brain surgery, or in good health (not recorded which).

CDR3 residues: CASSLQLGDTEAFF. The CDR3 DNA sequence: TGTGCCAGCAGCTTACAATTGGGGGACACTGAAGCTTTCTTT. The chain has TRBV7-8 and TRBJ1-1; a possible D gene is TRBD1 (5 bases). Trimming took off 2 bases at V and 3 bases at J, with 10 bases between the two ends. The CDR3 sequence is 14 residues long. Germline CDR1 and CDR2: SGHVS and FQNEAQ.